The rows below give T cell receptor beta chains drawn from one sample of a study of blood T cells in healthy people across ages. Via MiXCR, TCRdb re-called the 5' RACE reads, giving one row per CDR3 protein. This table holds about 1,400,000 distinct CDR3 sequences, around 42% found once. The sequenced sample consisted of blood. The receptors originated from a woman between 18 and 30 years old in good health. Each CDR3 is given with its conserved first and last residue. D genes are given only for firm matches. Clone size, where shown, is once, few, many, or a class for clones that have expanded.

v_gene: TRBV28; abundance: .; j_gene: TRBJ1-5; d_gene: .; CDR3aa: CASSGVGVIQPQHF; CDR3nt: TGTGCCAGCAGTGGGGTAGGGGTAATTCAGCCCCAGCATTTT
v_gene: TRBV20-1; abundance: few; j_gene: TRBJ1-1; d_gene: .; CDR3aa: CSARETANTEAFF; CDR3nt: TGCAGTGCTAGAGAGACAGCGAACACTGAAGCTTTCTTT
v_gene: TRBV21-1; abundance: .; j_gene: TRBJ1-2; d_gene: .; CDR3aa: CASSPQETNGQGGPGPNYGYTF; CDR3nt: TGTGCCAGCAGCCCCCAAGAGACCAACGGACAGGGCGGCCCCGGGCCTAACTATGGCTACACCTTC
v_gene: TRBV4-1; abundance: few; j_gene: TRBJ1-2; d_gene: .; CDR3aa: CASSQTGKVLDYTF; CDR3nt: TGCGCCAGCAGCCAAACAGGAAAAGTCTTGGACTACACCTTC
v_gene: TRBV7-2; abundance: many; j_gene: TRBJ2-6; d_gene: TRBD2; CDR3aa: CASSRTAGEFGANVLTF; CDR3nt: TGTGCCAGCAGCCGTACCGCGGGGGAATTTGGGGCCAACGTCCTGACTTTC
v_gene: TRBV29-1; abundance: few; j_gene: TRBJ1-2; d_gene: .; CDR3aa: CSGSETGDYGYTF; CDR3nt: TGCAGCGGATCCGAGACAGGAGACTATGGCTACACCTTC
v_gene: TRBV4-1; abundance: .; j_gene: TRBJ2-5; d_gene: .; CDR3aa: CASSQGEILANEQYF; CDR3nt: TGCGCCAGCAGCCAAGGCGAGATCCTAGCCAATGAGCAGTACTTC
v_gene: TRBV3-1; abundance: few; j_gene: TRBJ2-3; d_gene: .; CDR3aa: CASRRGLEGPDTQYF; CDR3nt: TGTGCCAGCAGGCGCGGACTCGAGGGCCCAGATACGCAGTATTTT
v_gene: TRBV3-1; abundance: few; j_gene: TRBJ2-3; d_gene: TRBD2; CDR3aa: CASSQRTSGGSDTQYF; CDR3nt: TGTGCCAGCAGCCAAAGGACTAGCGGGGGATCAGATACGCAGTATTTT
v_gene: TRBV6-6; abundance: few; j_gene: TRBJ2-6; d_gene: .; CDR3aa: CASSYPEHSGANVLTF; CDR3nt: TGTGCCAGCAGTTACCCGGAGCACTCTGGGGCCAACGTCCTGACTTTC
v_gene: TRBV29-1; abundance: .; j_gene: TRBJ2-1; d_gene: TRBD1; CDR3aa: CSVESGQYQETQFF; CDR3nt: TGCAGCGTTGAATCGGGACAGTACCAAGAGACCCAGTTCTTC
v_gene: TRBV6-1; abundance: .; j_gene: TRBJ2-4; d_gene: TRBD2; CDR3aa: CASSELLGTSGRIEYF; CDR3nt: TGTGCCAGCAGCGAACTCCTCGGGACTAGCGGGAGAATCGAGTACTTC
v_gene: TRBV27; abundance: .; j_gene: TRBJ1-1; d_gene: .; CDR3aa: CASSLYPQGDTEAFF; CDR3nt: TGTGCCAGCAGTTTATACCCACAGGGCGACACTGAAGCTTTCTTT
v_gene: TRBV6-1; abundance: .; j_gene: TRBJ1-2; d_gene: .; CDR3aa: CASSEHRSYGYTF; CDR3nt: TGTGCCAGCAGTGAACACAGGAGCTATGGCTACACCTTC
v_gene: TRBV6-1; abundance: .; j_gene: TRBJ1-5; d_gene: TRBD1; CDR3aa: CASRPFTGTGGNNQPQHF; CDR3nt: TGTGCCAGCAGGCCGTTTACCGGGACAGGGGGCAACAATCAGCCCCAGCATTTT
v_gene: TRBV9; abundance: .; j_gene: TRBJ2-7; d_gene: .; CDR3aa: CASSVESPGPYEQYF; CDR3nt: TGTGCCAGCAGCGTAGAATCCCCCGGCCCCTACGAGCAGTACTTC
v_gene: TRBV20-1; abundance: .; j_gene: TRBJ2-3; d_gene: .; CDR3aa: CSARPPGTGTDTQYF; CDR3nt: TGCAGTGCTAGGCCCCCCGGGACTGGCACAGATACGCAGTATTTT
v_gene: TRBV2; abundance: few; j_gene: TRBJ1-1; d_gene: .; CDR3aa: CASSDGEYTEAFF; CDR3nt: TGTGCCAGCAGTGACGGGGAATACACTGAAGCTTTCTTT
v_gene: TRBV5-1; abundance: .; j_gene: TRBJ2-3; d_gene: TRBD2; CDR3aa: CASSLKTVSSKALAGVYTQYF; CDR3nt: TGCGCCAGCAGCTTGAAGACAGTTTCCTCGAAGGCTCTAGCGGGAGTCTATACGCAGTATTTT
v_gene: TRBV30; abundance: few; j_gene: TRBJ2-7; d_gene: .; CDR3aa: CAWKGASYEQYF; CDR3nt: TGTGCCTGGAAAGGGGCCTCCTACGAGCAGTACTTC
v_gene: TRBV9; abundance: .; j_gene: TRBJ2-7; d_gene: TRBD1; CDR3aa: CASSATPTGGHEQYF; CDR3nt: TGTGCCAGCAGCGCCACTCCGACAGGGGGCCACGAGCAGTACTTC
v_gene: TRBV14; abundance: .; j_gene: TRBJ2-5; d_gene: .; CDR3aa: CASSQGRYQKKQETQYF; CDR3nt: TGTGCCAGCAGTCAAGGGCGGTACCAGAAAAAACAAGAGACCCAGTACTTC
v_gene: TRBV7-6; abundance: few; j_gene: TRBJ2-7; d_gene: .; CDR3aa: CASSLELSGSYEQYF; CDR3nt: TGTGCCAGCAGCTTAGAACTTAGCGGATCCTACGAGCAGTACTTC
v_gene: TRBV20-1; abundance: few; j_gene: TRBJ2-1; d_gene: TRBD2; CDR3aa: CSASRASGSYNEQFF; CDR3nt: TGCAGTGCTAGCAGGGCTAGCGGATCCTACAATGAGCAGTTCTTC